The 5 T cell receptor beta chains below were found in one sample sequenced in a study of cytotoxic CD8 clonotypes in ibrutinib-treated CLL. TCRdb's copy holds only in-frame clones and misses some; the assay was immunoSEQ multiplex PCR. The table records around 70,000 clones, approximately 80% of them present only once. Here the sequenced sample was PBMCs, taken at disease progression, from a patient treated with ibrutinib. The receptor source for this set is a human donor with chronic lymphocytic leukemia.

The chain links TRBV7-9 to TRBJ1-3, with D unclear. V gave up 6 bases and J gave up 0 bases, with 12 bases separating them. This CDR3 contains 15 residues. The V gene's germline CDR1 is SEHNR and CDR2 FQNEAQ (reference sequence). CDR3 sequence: CASRTGGISGNTIYF. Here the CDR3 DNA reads TGTGCCAGCAGGACTGGTGGAATCTCTGGAAACACCATATATTTT. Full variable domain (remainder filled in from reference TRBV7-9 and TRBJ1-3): DTGVSQNPRHKITKRGQNVTFRCDPISEHNRLYWYRQTLGQGPEFLTYFQNEAQLEKSRLLSDRFSAERPKGSFSTLEIQRTEQGDSAMYLCASRTGGISGNTIYFGEGSWLTVV.

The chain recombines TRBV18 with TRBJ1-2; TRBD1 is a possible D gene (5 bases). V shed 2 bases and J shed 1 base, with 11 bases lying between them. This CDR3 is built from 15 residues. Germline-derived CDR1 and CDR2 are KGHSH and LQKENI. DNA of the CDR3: TGTGCCAGCTCACCAAGGGGTTGGGATAACTATGGCTACACCTTC. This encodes CASSPRGWDNYGYTF.

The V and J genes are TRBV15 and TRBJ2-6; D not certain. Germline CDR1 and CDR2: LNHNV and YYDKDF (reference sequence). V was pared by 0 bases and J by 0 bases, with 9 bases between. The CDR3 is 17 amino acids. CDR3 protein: CATSRETTSSGANVLTF. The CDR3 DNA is TGTGCCACCAGCAGAGAGACCACGAGCTCTGGGGCCAACGTCCTGACTTTC.

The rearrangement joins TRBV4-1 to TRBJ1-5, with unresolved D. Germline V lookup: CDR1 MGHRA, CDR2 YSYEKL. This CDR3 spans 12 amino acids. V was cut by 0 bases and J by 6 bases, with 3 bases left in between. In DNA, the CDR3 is TGCGCCAGCAGCCAAGATGGTCAGCCCCAGCATTTT. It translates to CASSQDGQPQHF.

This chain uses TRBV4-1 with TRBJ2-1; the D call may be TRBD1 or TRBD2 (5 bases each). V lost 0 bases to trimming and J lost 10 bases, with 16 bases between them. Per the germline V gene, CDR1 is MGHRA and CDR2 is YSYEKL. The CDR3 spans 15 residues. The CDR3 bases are TGCGCCAGCAGCCAAGATCTCTTGGGGGAGCGAGAGCAGTTCTTC. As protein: CASSQDLLGEREQFF.